The text below deals with one TCR beta chain. The target antigen is unknown. This clone may be a read error of a much larger clone one base away. Time point noted: persistent/refractory GD, antithyroid drugs over 5 years with positive TRAb. RNA from PBMCs was the source of the TCR library. This entry is derived from a study of regulatory T cells in long-lasting Graves disease. The overall study: The term persistent Graves' disease signified upward of 5 years on antithyroid drugs with positive TSH receptor antibodies. Study-level results: Persistent patients had a count of shared public clonotypes (more than 2,500) that exceeded that of new patients (around 960). Persistent Graves' patients showed a TCR diversity that was lower than that of newly diagnosed ones. Persistent disease was characterized by preferential usage of TRBV28, TRBJ1-2 and TRBJ2-5.

Investigators prepared the TCR beta libraries by applying iRepertoire HTBI primers and Arm-PCR of CDR3 regions. TCRdb re-called the multiplex PCR reads with MiXCR, one entry per CDR3 protein. The sample has around 450,000 distinct CDR3 sequences, under 25% seen once; the top ten hold more than 6%. Germline V gene lookup returns CDR1 MDHEN and CDR2 SYDVKM. The germline V and J ends were trimmed by 6 bases and 1 base, with 18 bases remaining between them. The CDR3 loop spans 17 amino acids. The sample in question was peripheral blood mononuclear cells (PBMCs), obtained when the disease was refractory, from a patient treated with antithyroid drugs. This TCR derives from a female donor with Graves disease. V is TRBV28 and J is TRBJ2-2; maybe TRBD1 (5 bases). CDR3 nucleotides: TGTGCCAGCAGCCCCGACGACAGACGGAAGAACACCGGGGAGCTGTTTTTT. Protein sequence: CASSPDDRRKNTGELFF.